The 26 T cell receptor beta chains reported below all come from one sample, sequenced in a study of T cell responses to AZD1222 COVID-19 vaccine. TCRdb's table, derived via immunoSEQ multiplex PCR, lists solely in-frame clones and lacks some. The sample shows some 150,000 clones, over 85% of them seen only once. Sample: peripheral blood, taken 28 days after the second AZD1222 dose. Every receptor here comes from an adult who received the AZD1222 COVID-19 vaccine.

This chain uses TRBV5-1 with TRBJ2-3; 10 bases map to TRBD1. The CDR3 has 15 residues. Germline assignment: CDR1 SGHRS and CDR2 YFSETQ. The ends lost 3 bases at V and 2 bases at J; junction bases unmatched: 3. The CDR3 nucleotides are TGCGCCAGCAGCTGGACAGGGGGTGTCACAGATACGCAGTATTTT. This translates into CASSWTGGVTDTQYF.

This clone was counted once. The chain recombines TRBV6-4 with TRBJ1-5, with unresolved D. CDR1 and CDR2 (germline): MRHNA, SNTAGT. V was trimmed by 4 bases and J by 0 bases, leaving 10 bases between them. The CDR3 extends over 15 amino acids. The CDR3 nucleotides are TGTGCCAGCAGTGCGGTTTATTATAGCAATCAGCCCCAGCATTTT. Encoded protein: CASSAVYYSNQPQHF.

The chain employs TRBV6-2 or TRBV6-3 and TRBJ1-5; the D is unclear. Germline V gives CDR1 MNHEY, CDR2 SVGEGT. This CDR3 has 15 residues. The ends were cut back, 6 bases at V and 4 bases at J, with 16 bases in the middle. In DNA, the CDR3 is TGTGCCAGCAGCCGCGCCTCGGGTGGGAATCAGCCCCAGCATTTT. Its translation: CASSRASGGNQPQHF.

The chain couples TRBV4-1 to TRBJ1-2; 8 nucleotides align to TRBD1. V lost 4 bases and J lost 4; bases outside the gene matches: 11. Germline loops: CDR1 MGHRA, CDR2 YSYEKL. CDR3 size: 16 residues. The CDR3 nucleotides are TGCGCCAGCAGCCCCAACTTGGTTGACAGGGGCTATGGCTACACCTTC. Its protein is CASSPNLVDRGYGYTF.

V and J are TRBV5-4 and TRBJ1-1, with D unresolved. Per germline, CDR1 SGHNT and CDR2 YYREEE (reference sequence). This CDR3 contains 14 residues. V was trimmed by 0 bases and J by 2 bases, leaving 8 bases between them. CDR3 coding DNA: TGTGCCAGCAGCTTGGCCACGGGTAACACTGAAGCTTTCTTT. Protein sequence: CASSLATGNTEAFF.

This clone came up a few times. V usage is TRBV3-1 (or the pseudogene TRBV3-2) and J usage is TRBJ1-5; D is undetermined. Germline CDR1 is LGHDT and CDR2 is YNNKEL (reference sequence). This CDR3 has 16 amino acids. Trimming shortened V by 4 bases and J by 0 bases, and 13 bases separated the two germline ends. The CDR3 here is CASSPPRGYSNQPQHF. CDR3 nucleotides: TGTGCCAGCAGCCCCCCCCGGGGTTATAGCAATCAGCCCCAGCATTTT.

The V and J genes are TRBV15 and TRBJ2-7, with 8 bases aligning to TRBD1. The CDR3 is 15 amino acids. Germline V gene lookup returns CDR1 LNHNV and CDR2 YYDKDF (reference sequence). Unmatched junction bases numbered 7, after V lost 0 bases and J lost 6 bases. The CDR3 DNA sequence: TGTGCCACCAGCAGAGATCAGGGGGCGAGAGGCGAGCAGTACTTC. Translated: CATSRDQGARGEQYF.

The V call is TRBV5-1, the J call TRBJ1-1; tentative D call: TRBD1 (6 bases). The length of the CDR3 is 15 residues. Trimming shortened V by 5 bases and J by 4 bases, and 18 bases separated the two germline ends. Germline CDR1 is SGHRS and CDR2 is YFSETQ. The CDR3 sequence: CASSQRRGLSTEAFF. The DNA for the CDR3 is TGCGCCAGCAGTCAGCGCAGGGGACTAAGCACTGAAGCTTTCTTT. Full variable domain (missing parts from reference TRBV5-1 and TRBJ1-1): KAGVTQTPRYLIKTRGQQVTLSCSPISGHRSVSWYQQTPGQGLQFLFEYFSETQRNKGNFPGRFSGRQFSNSRSEMNVSTLELGDSALYLCASSQRRGLSTEAFFGQGTRLTVV.

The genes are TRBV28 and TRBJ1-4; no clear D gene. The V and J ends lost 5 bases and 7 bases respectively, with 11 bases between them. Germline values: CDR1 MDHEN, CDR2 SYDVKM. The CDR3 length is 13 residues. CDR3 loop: CASSGVGIEKLFF. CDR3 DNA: TGTGCCAGCAGTGGGGTGGGGATTGAAAAACTGTTTTTT.

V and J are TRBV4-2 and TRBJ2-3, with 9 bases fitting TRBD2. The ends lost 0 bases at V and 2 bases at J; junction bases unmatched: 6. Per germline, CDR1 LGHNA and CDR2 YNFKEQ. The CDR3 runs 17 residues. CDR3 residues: CASSQDKLAGITDTQYF. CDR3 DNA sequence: TGTGCCAGCAGCCAAGATAAGCTAGCGGGGATCACAGATACGCAGTATTTT.

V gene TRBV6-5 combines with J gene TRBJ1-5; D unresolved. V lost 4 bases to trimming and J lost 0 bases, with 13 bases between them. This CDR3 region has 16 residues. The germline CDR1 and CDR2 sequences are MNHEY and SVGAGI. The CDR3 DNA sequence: TGTGCCAGCAGTTCTCAACGGACGGTTAGCAATCAGCCCCAGCATTTT. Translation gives CASSSQRTVSNQPQHF.

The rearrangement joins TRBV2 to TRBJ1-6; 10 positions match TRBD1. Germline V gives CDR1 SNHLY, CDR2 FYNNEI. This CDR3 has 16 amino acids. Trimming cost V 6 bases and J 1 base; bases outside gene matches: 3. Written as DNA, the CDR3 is TGTGCCAGCAGAGGACAGGGGGTTTCCTATAATTCACCCCTCCACTTT. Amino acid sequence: CASRGQGVSYNSPLHF.

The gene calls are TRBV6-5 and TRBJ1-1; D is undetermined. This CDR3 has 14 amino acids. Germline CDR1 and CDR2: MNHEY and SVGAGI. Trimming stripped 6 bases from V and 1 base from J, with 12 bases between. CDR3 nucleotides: TGTGCCAGCAGCTTAGACTCGGGGAACACTGAAGCTTTCTTT. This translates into CASSLDSGNTEAFF.

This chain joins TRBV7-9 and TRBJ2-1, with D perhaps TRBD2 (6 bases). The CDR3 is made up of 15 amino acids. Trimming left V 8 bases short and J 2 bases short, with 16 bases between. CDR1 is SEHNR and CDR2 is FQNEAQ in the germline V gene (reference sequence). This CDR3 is CASGTGSAAYNEQFF. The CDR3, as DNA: TGTGCCAGCGGCACCGGGAGTGCTGCCTACAATGAGCAGTTCTTC.

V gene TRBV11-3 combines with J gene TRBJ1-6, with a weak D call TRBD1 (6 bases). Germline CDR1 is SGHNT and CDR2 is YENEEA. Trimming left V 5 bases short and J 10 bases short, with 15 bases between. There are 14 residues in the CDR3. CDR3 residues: CASSAGTSGSPLHF. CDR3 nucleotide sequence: TGTGCCAGCAGCGCCGGGACATCAGGGTCACCCCTCCACTTT.

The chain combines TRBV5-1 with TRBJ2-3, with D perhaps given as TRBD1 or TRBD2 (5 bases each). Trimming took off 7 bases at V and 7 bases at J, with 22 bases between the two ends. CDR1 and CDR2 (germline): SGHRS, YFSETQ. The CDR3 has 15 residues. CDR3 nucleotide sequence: TGCGCCAGCCGGGACGAGCGGCGGCCTCATAATACGCAGTATTTT. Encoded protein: CASRDERRPHNTQYF.

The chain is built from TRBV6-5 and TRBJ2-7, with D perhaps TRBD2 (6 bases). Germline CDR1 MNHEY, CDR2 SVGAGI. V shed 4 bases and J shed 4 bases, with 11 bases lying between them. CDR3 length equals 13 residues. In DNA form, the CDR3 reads TGTGCCAGCAGTTGGGCACTAGCTTACGAGCAGTACTTC. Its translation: CASSWALAYEQYF.

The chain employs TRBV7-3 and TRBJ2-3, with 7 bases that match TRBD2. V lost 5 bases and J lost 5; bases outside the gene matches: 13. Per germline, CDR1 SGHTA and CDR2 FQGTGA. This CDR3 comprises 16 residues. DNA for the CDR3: TGTGCCAGCAGCCAGTTTCCGGGAGGTTTAGGAGATACGCAGTATTTT. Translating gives CASSQFPGGLGDTQYF. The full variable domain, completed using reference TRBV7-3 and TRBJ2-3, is GAGVSQTPSNKVTEKGKYVELRCDPISGHTALYWYRQSLGQGPEFLIYFQGTGAADDSGLPNDRFFAVRPEGSVSTLKIQRTERGDSAVYLCASSQFPGGLGDTQYFGPGTRLTVL.

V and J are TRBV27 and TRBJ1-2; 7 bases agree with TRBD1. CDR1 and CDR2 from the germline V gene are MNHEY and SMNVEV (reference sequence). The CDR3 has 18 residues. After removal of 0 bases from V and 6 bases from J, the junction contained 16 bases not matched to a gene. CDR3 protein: CASSLSPTGSAYGHGYTF. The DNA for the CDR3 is TGTGCCAGCAGTTTATCCCCGACAGGGTCCGCATATGGGCATGGCTACACCTTC.

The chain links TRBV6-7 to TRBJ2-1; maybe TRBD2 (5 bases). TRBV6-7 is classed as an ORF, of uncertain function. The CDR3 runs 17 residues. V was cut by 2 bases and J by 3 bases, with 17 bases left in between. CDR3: CASSYDKRSKCYNEQFF. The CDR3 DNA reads TGTGCCAGCAGTTACGATAAGCGGTCGAAGTGCTACAATGAGCAGTTCTTC.

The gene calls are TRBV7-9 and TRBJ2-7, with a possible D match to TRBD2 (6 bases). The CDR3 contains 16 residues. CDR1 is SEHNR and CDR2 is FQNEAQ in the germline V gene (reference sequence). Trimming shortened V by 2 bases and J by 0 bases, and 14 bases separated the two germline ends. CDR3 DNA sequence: TGTGCCAGCAGCTTAATCGATGCGGGGTCCTCCTACGAGCAGTACTTC. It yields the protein CASSLIDAGSSYEQYF. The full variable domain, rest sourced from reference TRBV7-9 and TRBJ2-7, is DTGVSQNPRHKITKRGQNVTFRCDPISEHNRLYWYRQTLGQGPEFLTYFQNEAQLEKSRLLSDRFSAERPKGSFSTLEIQRTEQGDSAMYLCASSLIDAGSSYEQYFGPGTRLTVT.

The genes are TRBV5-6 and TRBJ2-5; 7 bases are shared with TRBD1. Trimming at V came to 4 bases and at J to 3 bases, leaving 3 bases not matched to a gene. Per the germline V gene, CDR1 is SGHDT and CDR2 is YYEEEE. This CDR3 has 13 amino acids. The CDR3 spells CASSPGTEETQYF. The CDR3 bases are TGTGCCAGCAGCCCCGGGACAGAAGAGACCCAGTACTTC.

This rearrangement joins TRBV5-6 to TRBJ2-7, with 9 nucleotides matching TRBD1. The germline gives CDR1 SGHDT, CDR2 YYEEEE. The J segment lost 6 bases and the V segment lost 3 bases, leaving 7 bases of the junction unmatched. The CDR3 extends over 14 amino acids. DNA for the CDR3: TGTGCCAGCAGCTACGGGACAGGGCCCACCGAGCAGTACTTC. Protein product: CASSYGTGPTEQYF.

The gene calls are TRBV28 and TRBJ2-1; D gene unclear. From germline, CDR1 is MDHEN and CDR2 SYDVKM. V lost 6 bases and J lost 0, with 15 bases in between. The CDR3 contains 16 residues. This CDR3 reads CASSTRDLSSYNEQFF. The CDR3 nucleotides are TGTGCCAGCAGCACACGAGACTTAAGCTCCTACAATGAGCAGTTCTTC.

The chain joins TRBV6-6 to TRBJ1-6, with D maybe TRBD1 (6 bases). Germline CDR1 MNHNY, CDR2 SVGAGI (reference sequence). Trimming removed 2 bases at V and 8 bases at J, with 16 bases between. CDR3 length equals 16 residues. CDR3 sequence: CASSYLSGQIHSPLHF. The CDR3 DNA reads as TGTGCCAGCAGTTACCTATCCGGACAGATTCATTCACCCCTCCACTTT.

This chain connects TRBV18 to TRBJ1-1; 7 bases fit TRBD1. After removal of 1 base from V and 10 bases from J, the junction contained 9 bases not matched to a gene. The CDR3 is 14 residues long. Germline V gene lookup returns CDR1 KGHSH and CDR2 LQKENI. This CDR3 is CASSPQGGGLGAFF. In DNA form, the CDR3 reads TGTGCCAGCTCACCACAAGGGGGCGGACTCGGAGCTTTCTTT.